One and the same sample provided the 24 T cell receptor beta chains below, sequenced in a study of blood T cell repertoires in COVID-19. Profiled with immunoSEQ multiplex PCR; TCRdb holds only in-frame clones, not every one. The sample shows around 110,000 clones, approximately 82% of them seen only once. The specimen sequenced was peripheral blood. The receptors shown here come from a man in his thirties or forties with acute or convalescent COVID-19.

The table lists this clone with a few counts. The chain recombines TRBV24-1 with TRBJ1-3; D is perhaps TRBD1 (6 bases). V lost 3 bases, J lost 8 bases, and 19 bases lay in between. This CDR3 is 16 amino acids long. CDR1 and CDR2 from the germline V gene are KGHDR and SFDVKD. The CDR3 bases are TGTGCCACCAGTGATCGAAAACAGGGTAAAGGAGACACCATATATTTT. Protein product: CATSDRKQGKGDTIYF.

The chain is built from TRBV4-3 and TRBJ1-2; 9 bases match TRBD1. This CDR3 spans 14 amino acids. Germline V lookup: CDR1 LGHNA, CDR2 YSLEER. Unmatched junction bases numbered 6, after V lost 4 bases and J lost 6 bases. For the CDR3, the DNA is TGCGCCAGCAGCCGACAACAGGGGGCTGATGGCTACACCTTC. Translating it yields CASSRQQGADGYTF.

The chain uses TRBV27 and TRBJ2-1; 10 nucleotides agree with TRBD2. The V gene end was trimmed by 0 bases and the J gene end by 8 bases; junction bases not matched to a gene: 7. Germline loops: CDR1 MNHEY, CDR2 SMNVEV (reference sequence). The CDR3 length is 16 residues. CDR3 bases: TGTGCCAGCAGTTTATCGGTTAGCGGGGGGTTGGATGAGCAGTTCTTC. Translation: CASSLSVSGGLDEQFF.

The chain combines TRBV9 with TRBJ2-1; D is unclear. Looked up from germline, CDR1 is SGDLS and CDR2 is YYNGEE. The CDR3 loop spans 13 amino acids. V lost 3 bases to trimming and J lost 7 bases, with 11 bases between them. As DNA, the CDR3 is TGTGCCAGCAGCGCGTCCACGACAAATGAGCAGTTCTTC. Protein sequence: CASSASTTNEQFF. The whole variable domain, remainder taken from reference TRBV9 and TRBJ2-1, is DSGVTQTPKHLITATGQRVTLRCSPRSGDLSVYWYQQSLDQGLQFLIQYYNGEERAKGNILERFSAQQFPDLHSELNLSSLELGDSALYFCASSASTTNEQFFGPGTRLTVL.

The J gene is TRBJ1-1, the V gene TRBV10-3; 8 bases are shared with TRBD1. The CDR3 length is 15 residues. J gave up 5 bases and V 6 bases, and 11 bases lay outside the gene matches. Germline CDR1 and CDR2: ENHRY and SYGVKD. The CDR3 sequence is CAIRPKTGVGTEAFF. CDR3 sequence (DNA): TGTGCCATCAGACCTAAGACAGGGGTGGGTACTGAAGCTTTCTTT.

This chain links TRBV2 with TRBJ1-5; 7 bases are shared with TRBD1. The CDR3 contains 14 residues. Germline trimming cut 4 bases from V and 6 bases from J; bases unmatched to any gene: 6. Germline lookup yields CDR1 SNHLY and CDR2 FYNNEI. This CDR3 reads CASSVRQGGQPQHF. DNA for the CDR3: TGTGCCAGCAGTGTTAGACAGGGCGGTCAGCCCCAGCATTTT.

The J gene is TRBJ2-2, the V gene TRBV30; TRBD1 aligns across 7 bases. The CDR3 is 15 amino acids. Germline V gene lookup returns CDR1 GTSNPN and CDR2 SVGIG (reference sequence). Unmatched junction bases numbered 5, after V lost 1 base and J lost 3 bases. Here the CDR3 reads CAWSDRGRDTGELFF. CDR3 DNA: TGTGCCTGGAGTGACAGGGGCCGTGACACCGGGGAGCTGTTTTTT.

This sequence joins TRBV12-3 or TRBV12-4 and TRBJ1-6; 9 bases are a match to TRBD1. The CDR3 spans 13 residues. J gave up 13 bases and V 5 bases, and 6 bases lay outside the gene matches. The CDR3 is CASSTGQGFPLHF. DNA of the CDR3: TGTGCCAGCAGTACCGGACAGGGGTTTCCCCTCCACTTT.

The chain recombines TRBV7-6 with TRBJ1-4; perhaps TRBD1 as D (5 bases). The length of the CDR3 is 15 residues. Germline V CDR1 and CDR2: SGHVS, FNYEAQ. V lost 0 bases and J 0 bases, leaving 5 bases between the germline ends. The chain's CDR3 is CASSLAGATNEKLFF. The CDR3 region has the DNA TGTGCCAGCAGCTTAGCAGGGGCAACTAATGAAAAACTGTTTTTT.

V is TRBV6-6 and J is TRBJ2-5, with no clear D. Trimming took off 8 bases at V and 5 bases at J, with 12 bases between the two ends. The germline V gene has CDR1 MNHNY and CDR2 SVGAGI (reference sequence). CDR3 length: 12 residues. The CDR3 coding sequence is TGTGCCAGCGCTGGGCGCTTGGAGACCCAGTACTTC. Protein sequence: CASAGRLETQYF.

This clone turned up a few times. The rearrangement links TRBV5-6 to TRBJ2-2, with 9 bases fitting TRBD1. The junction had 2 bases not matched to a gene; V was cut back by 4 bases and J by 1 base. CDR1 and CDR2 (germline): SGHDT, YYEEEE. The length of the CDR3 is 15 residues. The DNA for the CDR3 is TGTGCCAGCAGCCGACAGGGGGTGAACACCGGGGAGCTGTTTTTT. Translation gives CASSRQGVNTGELFF.

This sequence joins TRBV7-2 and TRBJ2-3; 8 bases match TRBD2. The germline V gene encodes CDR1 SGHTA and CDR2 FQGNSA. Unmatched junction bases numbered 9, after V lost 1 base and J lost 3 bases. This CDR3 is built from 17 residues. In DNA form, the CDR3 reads TGTGCCAGCAGCTTAGGGCCCGGGGGGGCCGGGACAGATACGCAGTATTTT. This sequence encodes CASSLGPGGAGTDTQYF. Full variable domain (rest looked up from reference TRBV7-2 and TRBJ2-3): GAGVSQSPSNKVTEKGKDVELRCDPISGHTALYWYRQSLGQGLEFLIYFQGNSAPDKSGLPSDRFSAERTGGSVSTLTIQRTQQEDSAVYLCASSLGPGGAGTDTQYFGPGTRLTVL.

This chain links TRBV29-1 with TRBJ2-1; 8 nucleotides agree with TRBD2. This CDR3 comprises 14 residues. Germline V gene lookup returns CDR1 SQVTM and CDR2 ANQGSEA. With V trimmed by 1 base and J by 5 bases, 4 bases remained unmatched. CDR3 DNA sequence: TGCAGCGTTGAAGTCGCGGGGGGAAACAATGAGCAGTTCTTC. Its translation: CSVEVAGGNNEQFF.

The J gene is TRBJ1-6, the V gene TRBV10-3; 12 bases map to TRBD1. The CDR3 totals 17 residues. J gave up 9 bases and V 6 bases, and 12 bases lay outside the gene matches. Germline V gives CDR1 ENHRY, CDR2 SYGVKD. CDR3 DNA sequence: TGTGCCATCAGCACCCCCGGGACAGGGGGCCGAAGTTCACCCCTCCACTTT. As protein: CAISTPGTGGRSSPLHF.

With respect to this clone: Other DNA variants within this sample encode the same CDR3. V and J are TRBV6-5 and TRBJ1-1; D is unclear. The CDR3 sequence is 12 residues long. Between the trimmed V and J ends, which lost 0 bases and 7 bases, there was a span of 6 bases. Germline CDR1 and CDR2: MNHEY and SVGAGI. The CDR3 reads CASSYSGSEAFF. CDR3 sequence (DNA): TGTGCCAGCAGTTACTCGGGGAGTGAAGCTTTCTTT.

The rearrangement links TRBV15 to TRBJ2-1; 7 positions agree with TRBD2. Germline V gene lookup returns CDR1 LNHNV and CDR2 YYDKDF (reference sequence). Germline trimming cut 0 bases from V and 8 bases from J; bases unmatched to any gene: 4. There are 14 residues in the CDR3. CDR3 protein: CATSRDGGDDEQFF. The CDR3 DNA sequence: TGTGCCACCAGCAGAGATGGGGGGGATGATGAGCAGTTCTTC.

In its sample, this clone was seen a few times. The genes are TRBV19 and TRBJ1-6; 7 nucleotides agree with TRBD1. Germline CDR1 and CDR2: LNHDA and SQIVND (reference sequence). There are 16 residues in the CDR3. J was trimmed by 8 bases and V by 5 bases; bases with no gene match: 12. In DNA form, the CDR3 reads TGTGCCAGTAGTTACGCCTCGACAGGGATTCATTCACCCCTCCACTTT. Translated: CASSYASTGIHSPLHF.

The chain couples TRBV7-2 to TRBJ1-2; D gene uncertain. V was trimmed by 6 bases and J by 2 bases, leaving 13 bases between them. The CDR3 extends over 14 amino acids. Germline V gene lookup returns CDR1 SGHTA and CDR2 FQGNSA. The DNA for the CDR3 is TGTGCCAGCAGAGAACCGGATAGCAACTATGGCTACACCTTC. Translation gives CASREPDSNYGYTF.

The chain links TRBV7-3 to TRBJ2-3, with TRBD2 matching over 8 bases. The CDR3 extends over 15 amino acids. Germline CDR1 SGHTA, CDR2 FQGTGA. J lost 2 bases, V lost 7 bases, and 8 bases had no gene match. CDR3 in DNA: TGTGCCAGCAACTGTACTAGCGGCTACACAGATACGCAGTATTTT. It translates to CASNCTSGYTDTQYF.

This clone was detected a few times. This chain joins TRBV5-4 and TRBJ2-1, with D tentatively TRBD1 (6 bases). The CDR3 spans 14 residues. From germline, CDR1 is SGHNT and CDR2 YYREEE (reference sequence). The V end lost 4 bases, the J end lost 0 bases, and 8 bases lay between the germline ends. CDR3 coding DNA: TGTGCCAGCAGCGTCAGGGGCTCCTACAATGAGCAGTTCTTC. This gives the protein CASSVRGSYNEQFF.

The CDR3 coding sequence is TGTGCCAGCAGCCCAGGGACATGGGACACTGAAGCTTTCTTT. Residues: CASSPGTWDTEAFF. The genes are TRBV3-1 (or the pseudogene TRBV3-2) and TRBJ1-1, with TRBD1 as a possible D gene (6 bases). Germline CDR1 and CDR2: LGHDT and YNNKEL (reference sequence). The CDR3 has 14 residues. Trimming took off 4 bases at V and 3 bases at J, with 12 bases between the two ends.

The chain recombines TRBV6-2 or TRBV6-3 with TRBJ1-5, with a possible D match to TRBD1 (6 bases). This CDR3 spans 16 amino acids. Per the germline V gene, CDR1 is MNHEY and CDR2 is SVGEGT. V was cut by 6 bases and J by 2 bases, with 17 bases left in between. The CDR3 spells CASSLGGGRGNQPQHF. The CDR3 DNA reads TGTGCCAGCAGCCTGGGCGGGGGGCGAGGCAATCAGCCCCAGCATTTT.

The CDR3 here is CASSLAMDSSGNTIYF. Here the CDR3 DNA reads TGCGCCAGCAGCTTGGCTATGGACAGCTCTGGAAACACCATATATTTT. The chain employs TRBV5-1 and TRBJ1-3; possible D gene TRBD1, 6 bases. The germline V and J ends were trimmed by 0 bases and 0 bases, with 10 bases remaining between them. The germline gives CDR1 SGHRS, CDR2 YFSETQ. The CDR3 is 16 amino acids.

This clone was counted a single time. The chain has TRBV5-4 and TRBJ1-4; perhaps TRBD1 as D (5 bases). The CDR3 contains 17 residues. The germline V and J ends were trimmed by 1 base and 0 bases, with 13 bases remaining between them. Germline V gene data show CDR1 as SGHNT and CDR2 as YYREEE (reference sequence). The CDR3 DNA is TGTGCCAGCAGCTTGCAGGGAAGAGGTTCAACTAATGAAAAACTGTTTTTT. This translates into CASSLQGRGSTNEKLFF.